This T cell receptor beta chain is from a study of blood T cell repertoires in COVID-19. Study background: Sample material is recorded as cDNA or gDNA derived from T cells, B-cell-depleted T cells, or PBMCs.

Sequencing used immunoSEQ multiplex PCR; TCRdb keeps in-frame clones, though not all of them. In the table there are tens of thousands of clones, about 80% of which are singletons. The receptor was derived from a man in his 70s with acute or convalescent COVID-19. Sequenced material: peripheral blood.

DNA for the CDR3: TGTGCCAGCAGCTTATCCAATAACAGGGCCGAGCAGTACTTC. It specifies CASSLSNNRAEQYF. The chain carries TRBV7-9 and TRBJ2-7; tentative D call: TRBD1 (6 bases). Trimming pared 2 bases from V and 6 bases from J, leaving 14 bases between. The CDR3 totals 14 residues. CDR1 and CDR2 from the germline V gene are SEHNR and FQNEAQ (reference sequence).